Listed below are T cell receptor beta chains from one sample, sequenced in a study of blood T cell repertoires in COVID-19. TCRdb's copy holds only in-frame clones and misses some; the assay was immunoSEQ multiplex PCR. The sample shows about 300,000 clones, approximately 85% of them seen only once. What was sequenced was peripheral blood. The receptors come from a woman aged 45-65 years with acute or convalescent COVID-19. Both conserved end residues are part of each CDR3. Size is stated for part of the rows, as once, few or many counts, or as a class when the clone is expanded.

CDR3 protein: CASSSGLAGGVNEQFF; clone size: NA; V gene: TRBV18
CDR3 protein: CASSFLYSEETQYF; clone size: NA; V gene: TRBV27
CDR3 protein: CASSYFLGRDEQYF; clone size: few; V gene: TRBV6-5
CDR3 protein: CASSSPGDNQPQHF; clone size: NA; V gene: TRBV7-3
CDR3 protein: CASNGLSGNTIYF; clone size: NA; V gene: TRBV2
CDR3 protein: CASSQADRENNEQFF; clone size: NA; V gene: TRBV4-1
CDR3 protein: CASSVGSGMSTDTQYF; clone size: NA; V gene: TRBV9
CDR3 protein: CASSSQKTIYYEQYF; clone size: NA; V gene: TRBV28
CDR3 protein: CATSDSSTGGNTGELFF; clone size: NA; V gene: TRBV24-1
CDR3 protein: CASEKMGGSYEQYF; clone size: NA; V gene: TRBV6-5
CDR3 protein: CSATGAGGEKLFF; clone size: once; V gene: TRBV29-1
CDR3 protein: CASSSGTANQPQHF; clone size: NA; V gene: TRBV5-1
CDR3 protein: CASSQYGAGRDTQYF; clone size: NA; V gene: TRBV3-1/TRBV3-2
CDR3 protein: CASSLEVGLPRTDTQYF; clone size: once; V gene: TRBV9
CDR3 protein: CASSQGTGANTDTQYF; clone size: NA; V gene: TRBV3-1/TRBV3-2
CDR3 protein: CASSLLGARGVAQEKLFF; clone size: once; V gene: TRBV28
CDR3 protein: CASRMEGTLSTDTQYF; clone size: NA; V gene: TRBV28
CDR3 protein: CASSLQRGRVYNEQFF; clone size: NA; V gene: TRBV28
CDR3 protein: CASSWWLAGEETQYF; clone size: NA; V gene: TRBV7-9
CDR3 protein: CASSETGGPYNEQFF; clone size: once; V gene: TRBV9
CDR3 protein: CAISGHQTYEQYF; clone size: NA; V gene: TRBV10-3
CDR3 protein: CASSPGPWRGSYNEQFF; clone size: NA; V gene: TRBV14
CDR3 protein: CASRTTGRDTGELFF; clone size: once; V gene: TRBV28
CDR3 protein: CASSRQAVTDTQYF; clone size: NA; V gene: TRBV19
CDR3 protein: CASSLLTSETQYF; clone size: once; V gene: TRBV27
CDR3 protein: CASSLVALTYNEQFF; clone size: NA; V gene: TRBV5-5
CDR3 protein: CATSESGGGYGYTF; clone size: NA; V gene: TRBV24-1
CDR3 protein: CASSLGRGSANYGYTF; clone size: few; V gene: TRBV5-1
CDR3 protein: CASSPGLAGVATDTQYF; clone size: NA; V gene: TRBV27
CDR3 protein: CASSFGTGEADTEAFF; clone size: NA; V gene: TRBV5-1
CDR3 protein: CASTPGGAKGSPLHF; clone size: NA; V gene: TRBV2
CDR3 protein: CASATTGSSEKLFF; clone size: few; V gene: TRBV28
CDR3 protein: CASSPRTSGTYNEQFF; clone size: NA; V gene: TRBV3-1/TRBV3-2
CDR3 protein: CASSLGQGIYEQYF; clone size: NA; V gene: TRBV7-2
CDR3 protein: CASRRTGVATNEKLFF; clone size: NA; V gene: TRBV27
CDR3 protein: CASSTSTSGSYNEQFF; clone size: NA; V gene: TRBV9
CDR3 protein: CASTRTGKLFF; clone size: NA; V gene: TRBV2
CDR3 protein: CASSGGGAGTSYEQYF; clone size: NA; V gene: TRBV18
CDR3 protein: CASSPRGLYNEQFF; clone size: NA; V gene: TRBV7-3
CDR3 protein: CASSEWRYEQYF; clone size: NA; V gene: TRBV6-1
CDR3 protein: CASSLYAPDRGNSPLHF; clone size: few; V gene: TRBV4-1
CDR3 protein: CASGLYGGRDNEQFF; clone size: NA; V gene: TRBV2
CDR3 protein: CASSEGYRNNEQFF; clone size: NA; V gene: TRBV2
CDR3 protein: CASSSGRQTNSPLHF; clone size: NA; V gene: TRBV27
CDR3 protein: CASSSRTGSADTQYF; clone size: NA; V gene: TRBV5-1
CDR3 protein: CASSQQGSGYEQYF; clone size: NA; V gene: TRBV4-1
CDR3 protein: CASSQVVVQSNNEQFF; clone size: NA; V gene: TRBV4-1
CDR3 protein: CASSYEVTGVSPLHF; clone size: many; V gene: TRBV6-5
CDR3 protein: CASSSWTSDYNEQFF; clone size: NA; V gene: TRBV6-5
CDR3 protein: CASSSGRKTQYF; clone size: NA; V gene: TRBV28
CDR3 protein: CASSRDAPGNYGYTF; clone size: NA; V gene: TRBV18
CDR3 protein: CASSPSPPGVGGEQYF; clone size: NA; V gene: TRBV4-3
CDR3 protein: CASSFYAQGEGTDTQYF; clone size: NA; V gene: TRBV27
CDR3 protein: CASSGGGASGRNHQFF; clone size: NA; V gene: TRBV9
CDR3 protein: CASSQVRAGGFTGELFF; clone size: NA; V gene: TRBV4-3